This T cell receptor (beta chain) was captured in a study of T cell repertoires in cytomegalovirus infection. About the research overall: Matching HLA type and CMV infection were both indicated by public TCR beta signatures.

CDR1 is SGHTA and CDR2 is FQGNSA in the germline V gene. CDR3 length equals 16 residues. With V trimmed by 5 bases and J by 5 bases, 13 bases remained unmatched. In TCRdb, the reads were re-called with MiXCR into one record per CDR3 protein. This sample has 370,000 or so distinct CDR3 sequences, with nearly 35% found just once. This clonotype appeared many times. Its antigen is currently unknown. This TCR came from a human donor in good health (CMV status not recorded). Some clones in this sample may be carry-over from other donors' samples. J is TRBJ1-1 and V is TRBV7-2; 8 bases map to TRBD1. The specimen comprised cultured PBMCs, sampled from culture after CMV antigen stimulation. The CDR3 region is CASSPFGQGLGTEAFF. The CDR3 DNA reads TGTGCCAGCAGCCCCTTTGGACAGGGCTTAGGAACTGAAGCTTTCTTT.